This TCR beta chain was sequenced during a study of blood T cell repertoires in COVID-19. Whole-study context: In each case, the material was cDNA or gDNA derived from T cells, B-cell-depleted T cells, or PBMCs.

Per the study methods: Estimation of nucleated cell counts was performed using reference gene primer amplification. Clones were sequenced by immunoSEQ multiplex PCR, and TCRdb holds only the in-frame ones, with some missing. The DNA was the basis for D and trimming; V, J and clone size are from that table. Here the sample spans under 200,000 clones, more than 75% being singletons. Germline CDR1 and CDR2: MDHEN and SYDVKM. Trimming took 7 bases from V and 7 from J, leaving 13 bases between them. CDR3 length equals 12 residues. This TCR was recovered from a woman aged 80 or over with acute or convalescent COVID-19. This sequence joins TRBV28 and TRBJ1-1; D is undetermined. The sample consisted of peripheral blood. As DNA, the CDR3 is TGTGCCAGCATCCCTTGGGAGGGTGAAGCTTTCTTT. It is translated as CASIPWEGEAFF.